The present T cell receptor beta chain was sequenced within a study of CD8 T cells in Susac syndrome. Study summary: At the time of blood draw, patients with Susac syndrome were therapy-naive, receiving corticosteroids, or receiving intravenous immunoglobulin alone.

As judged by recently defined diagnostic criteria, patients with Susac syndrome had definite or probable disease. An input of about 0.45 to 1 ug of RNA was subjected to reverse transcription using random hexamers. Amplification of the TCR beta CDR3 was carried out by immunoSEQ multiplex PCR, which spanned a total of 54 Vbeta and 13 Jbeta segments. TCRdb processed the immunoSEQ multiplex PCR reads anew with MiXCR; each CDR3 protein has one entry. The sample lists roughly 200,000 distinct CDR3 sequences, roughly 94% seen once, with 0.09% to 0.1% in the top ten. The CDR3 has 14 residues. V dropped 8 bases and J dropped 4 bases, with 14 bases sitting between them. Germline V CDR1 and CDR2: MNHNY, SVGAGI (reference sequence). This clonotype was seen once.

The material sequenced was CD4+ T cells from PBMCs. The sequence derives from a human donor with Susac syndrome. This chain connects TRBV6-6 to TRBJ2-2; a possible D gene is TRBD1 (5 bases). The CDR3 loop reads CASYPAGSTGELFF. The CDR3 DNA sequence: TGTGCCAGCTATCCGGCAGGGTCCACCGGGGAGCTGTTTTTT.